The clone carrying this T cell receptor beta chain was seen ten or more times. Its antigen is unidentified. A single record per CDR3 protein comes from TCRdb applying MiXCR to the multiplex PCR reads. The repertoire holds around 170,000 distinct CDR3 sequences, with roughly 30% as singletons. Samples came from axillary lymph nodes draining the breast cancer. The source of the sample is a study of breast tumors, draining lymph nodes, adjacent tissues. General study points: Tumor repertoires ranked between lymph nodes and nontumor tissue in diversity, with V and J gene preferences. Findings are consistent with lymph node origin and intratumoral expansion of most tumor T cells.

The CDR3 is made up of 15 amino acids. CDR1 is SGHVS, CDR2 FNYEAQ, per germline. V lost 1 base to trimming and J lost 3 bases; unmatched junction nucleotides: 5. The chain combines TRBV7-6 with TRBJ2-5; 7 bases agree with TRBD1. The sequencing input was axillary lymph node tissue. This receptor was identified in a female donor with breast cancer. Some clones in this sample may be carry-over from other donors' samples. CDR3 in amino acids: CASSLDRTGEETQYF. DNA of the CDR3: TGTGCCAGCAGCTTAGATCGGACAGGCGAAGAGACCCAGTACTTC.